This T cell receptor (beta chain) was identified in a study of Ad26.COV2.S vaccination and SARS-CoV-2 variants. Overall study context: Doses of Ad26.COV2.S were injected into muscle once or twice, 56 days apart. Study findings and constraints: Overall T cell responses may have been underestimated by the analyses of TCR breadth and depth. Vaccinees displayed broader spike-specific TCR repertoires than placebo recipients.

Treatment: some 20 received Ad26.COV2.S at low or high dose, single or two shots; 5 received placebo; per-sample allocation not given. Sampling was done on day 63 after the first vaccine or placebo injection. The method was immunoSEQ multiplex PCR; TCRdb's version includes in-frame clones alone and lacks a portion of them. The table shows about 250,000 clones, with over 75% occurring only once. Of note for this clone: The antigen remains undetermined.

The junction had 9 bases not matched to a gene; V was cut back by 5 bases and J by 6 bases. The CDR3 runs 14 residues. Germline V CDR1 and CDR2: SGHTA, FQGNSA. The V and J genes are TRBV7-2 and TRBJ2-7; 8 nucleotides agree with TRBD1. This material consisted of peripheral blood, taken in a trial of Ad26.COV2.S vaccine versus placebo. This clonotype was obtained from a person between 18 and 60 years old who received the Ad26.COV2.S COVID-19 vaccine or a placebo. The CDR3 bases are TGTGCCAGCAGCCCCGACAGGGGCCACCTCGAGCAGTACTTC. As protein: CASSPDRGHLEQYF.